This T cell receptor (beta chain) was captured by sequencing in a study of blood T cell repertoires in COVID-19. Study information: Acute-phase and convalescent COVID-19 samples originated in the United States, Italy and Spain. T cells, B-cell-depleted T cells, or PBMCs supplied cDNA or gDNA.

Looked up from germline, CDR1 is LNHDA and CDR2 is SQIVND (reference sequence). This CDR3 has 17 residues. J lost 3 bases, V lost 7 bases, and 12 bases had no gene match. In the original workflow: Estimation of nucleated cell counts relied on the amplification of reference gene primers. Generated by immunoSEQ multiplex PCR, the TCRdb table keeps only in-frame clones and is missing some. Clonal size and the V and J genes are those of that table, whereas D and trimming came from the DNA. The sample holds around 83,000 clones; roughly 91% are singletons and the top ten take approximately 14%. The chain recombines TRBV19 with TRBJ2-2, with 9 bases aligning to TRBD1. The sequenced sample consisted of peripheral blood. The TCR originated in a man between 70 and 80 years old with active or convalescent COVID-19. As DNA, the CDR3 is TGTGCCAGTAAAGATACAGGGGGCGCATGGGACACCGGGGAGCTGTTTTTT. Translating gives CASKDTGGAWDTGELFF. The entire variable domain, with the rest obtained from reference TRBV19 and TRBJ2-2, is as follows: DGGITQSPKYLFRKEGQNVTLSCEQNLNHDAMYWYRQDPGQGLRLIYYSQIVNDFQKGDIAEGYSVSREKKESFPLTVTSAQKNPTAFYLCASKDTGGAWDTGELFFGEGSRLTVL.